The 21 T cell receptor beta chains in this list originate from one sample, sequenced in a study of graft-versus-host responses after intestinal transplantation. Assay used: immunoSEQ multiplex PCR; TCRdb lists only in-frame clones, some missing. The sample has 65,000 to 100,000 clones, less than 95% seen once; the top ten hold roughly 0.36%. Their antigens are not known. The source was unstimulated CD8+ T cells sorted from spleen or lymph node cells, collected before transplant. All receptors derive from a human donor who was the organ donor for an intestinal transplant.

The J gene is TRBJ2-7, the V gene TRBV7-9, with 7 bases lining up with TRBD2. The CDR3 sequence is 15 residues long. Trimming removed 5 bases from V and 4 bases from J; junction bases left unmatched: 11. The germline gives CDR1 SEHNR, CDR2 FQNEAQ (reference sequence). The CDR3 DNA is TGTGCCAGCAGCCTAGGCTTCGGGGGGACGTACGAGCAGTACTTC. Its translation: CASSLGFGGTYEQYF.

In DNA form, the CDR3 reads TGTGCCAGCCAGACAGAAAGCACCGGGGAGCTGTTTTTT. Its protein product is CASQTESTGELFF. The chain has TRBV7-9 and TRBJ2-2, with D possibly TRBD1 on 5 matching bases. Germline CDR1 is SEHNR and CDR2 is FQNEAQ (reference sequence). The V gene lost 8 bases and the J gene lost 4 bases, with 11 bases spanning the gap. The CDR3 contains 13 residues. Filled out from reference TRBV7-9 and TRBJ2-2, the complete variable domain reads DTGVSQNPRHKITKRGQNVTFRCDPISEHNRLYWYRQTLGQGPEFLTYFQNEAQLEKSRLLSDRFSAERPKGSFSTLEIQRTEQGDSAMYLCASQTESTGELFFGEGSRLTVL.

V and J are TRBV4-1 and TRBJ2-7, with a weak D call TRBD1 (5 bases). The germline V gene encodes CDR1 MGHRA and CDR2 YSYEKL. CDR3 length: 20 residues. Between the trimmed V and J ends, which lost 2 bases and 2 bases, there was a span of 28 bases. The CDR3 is CASSQFVPGLGKGLTYEQYF. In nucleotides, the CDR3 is TGCGCCAGCAGCCAATTTGTCCCGGGCCTTGGCAAGGGGTTAACCTACGAGCAGTACTTC.

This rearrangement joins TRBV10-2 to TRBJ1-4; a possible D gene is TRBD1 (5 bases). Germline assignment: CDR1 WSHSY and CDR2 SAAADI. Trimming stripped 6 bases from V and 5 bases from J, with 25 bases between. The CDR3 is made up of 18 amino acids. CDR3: CASSGWGTDTTPNEKLFF. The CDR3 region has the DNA TGCGCCAGCAGCGGGTGGGGGACTGACACGACCCCGAATGAAAAACTGTTTTTT.

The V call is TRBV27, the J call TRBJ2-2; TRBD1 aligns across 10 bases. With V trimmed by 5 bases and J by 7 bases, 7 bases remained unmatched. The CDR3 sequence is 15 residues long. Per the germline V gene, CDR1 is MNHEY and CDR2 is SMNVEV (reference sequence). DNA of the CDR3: TGTGCCAGCAGTAGAAGACAGGGGGCTGACGGGGAGCTGTTTTTT. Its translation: CASSRRQGADGELFF.

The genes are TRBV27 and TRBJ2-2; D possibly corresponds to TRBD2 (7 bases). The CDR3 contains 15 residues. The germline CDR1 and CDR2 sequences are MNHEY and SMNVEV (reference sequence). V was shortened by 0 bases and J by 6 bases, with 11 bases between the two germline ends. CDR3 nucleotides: TGTGCCAGCAGTTTATCGAGGGGGGGAGCCGGGGAGCTGTTTTTT. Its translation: CASSLSRGGAGELFF.

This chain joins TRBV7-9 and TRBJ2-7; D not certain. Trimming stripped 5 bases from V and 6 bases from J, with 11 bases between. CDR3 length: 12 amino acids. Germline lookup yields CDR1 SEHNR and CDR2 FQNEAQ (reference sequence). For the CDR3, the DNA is TGTGCCAGCAGCCTCACTATCGCCGAGCAGTACTTC. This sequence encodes CASSLTIAEQYF.

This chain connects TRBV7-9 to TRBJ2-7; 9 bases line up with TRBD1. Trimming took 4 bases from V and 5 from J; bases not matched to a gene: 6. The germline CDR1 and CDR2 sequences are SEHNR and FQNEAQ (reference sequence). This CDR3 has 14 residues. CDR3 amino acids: CASSSDRGPNEQYF. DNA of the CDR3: TGTGCCAGCAGCTCGGACAGGGGCCCCAACGAGCAGTACTTC.

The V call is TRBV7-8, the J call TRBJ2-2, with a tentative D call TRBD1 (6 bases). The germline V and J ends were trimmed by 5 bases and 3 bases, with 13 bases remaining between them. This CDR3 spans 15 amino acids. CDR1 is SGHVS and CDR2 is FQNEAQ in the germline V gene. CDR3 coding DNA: TGTGCCAGCAGCACAGGGATTTATGACACCGGGGAGCTGTTTTTT. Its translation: CASSTGIYDTGELFF.

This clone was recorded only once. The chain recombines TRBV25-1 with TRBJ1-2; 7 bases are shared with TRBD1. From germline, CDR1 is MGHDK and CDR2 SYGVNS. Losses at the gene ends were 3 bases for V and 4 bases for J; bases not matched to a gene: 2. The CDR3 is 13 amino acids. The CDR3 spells CASSEGQFYGYTF. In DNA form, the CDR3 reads TGTGCCAGCAGTGAGGGACAGTTCTATGGCTACACCTTC.

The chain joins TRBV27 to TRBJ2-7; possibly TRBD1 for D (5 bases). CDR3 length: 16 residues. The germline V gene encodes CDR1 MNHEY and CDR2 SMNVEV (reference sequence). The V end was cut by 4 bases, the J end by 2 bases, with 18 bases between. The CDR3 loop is CASSSADKGLPYEQYF. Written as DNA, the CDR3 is TGTGCCAGCAGTTCCGCGGACAAGGGTCTCCCCTACGAGCAGTACTTC.

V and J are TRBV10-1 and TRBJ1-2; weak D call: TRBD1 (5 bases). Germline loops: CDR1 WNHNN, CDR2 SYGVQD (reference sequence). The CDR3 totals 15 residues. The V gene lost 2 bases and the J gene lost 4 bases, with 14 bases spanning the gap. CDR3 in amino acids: CASSEKDKVSYGYTF. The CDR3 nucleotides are TGCGCCAGCAGTGAGAAGGACAAGGTCAGCTATGGCTACACCTTC.

The CDR3, as DNA: TGCGCCAGCAGCCATTGGGAGAGTCCCCCGAACACCGGGGAGCTGTTTTTT. Amino acid sequence: CASSHWESPPNTGELFF. This chain connects TRBV5-1 to TRBJ2-2, with D perhaps TRBD2 (5 bases). V gave up 4 bases and J gave up 0 bases, with 16 bases separating them. This CDR3 has 17 residues. Germline-derived CDR1 and CDR2 are SGHRS and YFSETQ.

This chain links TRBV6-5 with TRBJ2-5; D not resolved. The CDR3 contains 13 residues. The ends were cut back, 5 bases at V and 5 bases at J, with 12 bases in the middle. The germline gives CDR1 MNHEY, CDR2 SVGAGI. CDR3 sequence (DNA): TGTGCCAGCAGTGAATGGCGGCCGGAGACCCAGTACTTC. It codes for CASSEWRPETQYF.

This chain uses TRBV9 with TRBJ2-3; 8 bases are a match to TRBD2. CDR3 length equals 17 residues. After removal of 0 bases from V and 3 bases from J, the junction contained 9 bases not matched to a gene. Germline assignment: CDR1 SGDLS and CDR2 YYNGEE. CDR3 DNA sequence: TGTGCCAGCAGCGTAGCCAGGCGGGGGGAAGGAACAGATACGCAGTATTTT. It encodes CASSVARRGEGTDTQYF.

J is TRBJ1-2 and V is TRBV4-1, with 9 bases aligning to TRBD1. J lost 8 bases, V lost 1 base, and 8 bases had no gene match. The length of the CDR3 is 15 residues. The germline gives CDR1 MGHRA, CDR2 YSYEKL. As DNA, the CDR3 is TGCGCCAGCAGCCAAGTTTTGGGACAGGGCGGCGGCTACACCTTC. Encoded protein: CASSQVLGQGGGYTF.

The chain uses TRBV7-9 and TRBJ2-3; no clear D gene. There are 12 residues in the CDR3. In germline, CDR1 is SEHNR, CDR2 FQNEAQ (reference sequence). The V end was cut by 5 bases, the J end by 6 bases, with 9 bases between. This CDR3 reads CASSRSYDTQYF. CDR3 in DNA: TGTGCCAGCAGCCGCAGTTACGATACGCAGTATTTT.

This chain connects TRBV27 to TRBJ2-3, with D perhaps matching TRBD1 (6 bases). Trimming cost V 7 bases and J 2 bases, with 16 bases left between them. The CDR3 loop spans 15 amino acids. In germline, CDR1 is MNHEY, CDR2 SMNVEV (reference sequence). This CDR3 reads CASIGQNKYTDTQYF. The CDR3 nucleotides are TGTGCCAGCATTGGACAGAACAAGTACACAGATACGCAGTATTTT.

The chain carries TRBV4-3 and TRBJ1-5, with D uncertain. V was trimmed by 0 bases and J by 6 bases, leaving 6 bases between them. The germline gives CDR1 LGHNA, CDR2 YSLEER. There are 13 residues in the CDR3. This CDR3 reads CASSQESGQPQHF. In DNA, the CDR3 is TGCGCCAGCAGCCAAGAATCGGGTCAGCCCCAGCATTTT.

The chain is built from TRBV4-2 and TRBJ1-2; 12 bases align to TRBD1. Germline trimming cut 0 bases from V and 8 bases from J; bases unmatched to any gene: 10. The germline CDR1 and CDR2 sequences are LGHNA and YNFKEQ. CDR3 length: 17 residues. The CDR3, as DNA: TGTGCCAGCAGCCAAGAACTTCTGGGACAGGGGGCAATCGGCTACACCTTC. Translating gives CASSQELLGQGAIGYTF.

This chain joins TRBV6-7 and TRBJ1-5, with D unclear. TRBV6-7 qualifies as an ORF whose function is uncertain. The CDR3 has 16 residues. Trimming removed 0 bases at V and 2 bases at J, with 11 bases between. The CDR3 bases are TGTGCCAGCAGTTACTCCTACACCGCGGGCAATCAGCCCCAGCATTTT. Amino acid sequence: CASSYSYTAGNQPQHF.